The present T cell receptor (beta chain) was sequenced within a study of blood T cell repertoires in COVID-19. It was during active infection that Seattle patients were enrolled and then longitudinally followed. Profiling relied on immunoSEQ multiplex PCR, and the TCRdb table lists in-frame clones only, not all of them. Of over 250,000 clones in the sample, 91% were seen once. J gave up 4 bases and V 6 bases, and 6 bases lay outside the gene matches. The germline V gene encodes CDR1 LNHDA and CDR2 SQIVND (reference sequence). There are 15 residues in the CDR3. The chain carries TRBV19 and TRBJ2-3, with TRBD2 matching over 11 bases. The sequencing sample was made of peripheral blood. The source is a person aged 18 to 30 with COVID-19, enrolled during active disease. CDR3 nucleotide sequence: TGTGCCAGTAGCCCACTAGCGGGAGCGGCAGATACGCAGTATTTT. The encoded protein is CASSPLAGAADTQYF.